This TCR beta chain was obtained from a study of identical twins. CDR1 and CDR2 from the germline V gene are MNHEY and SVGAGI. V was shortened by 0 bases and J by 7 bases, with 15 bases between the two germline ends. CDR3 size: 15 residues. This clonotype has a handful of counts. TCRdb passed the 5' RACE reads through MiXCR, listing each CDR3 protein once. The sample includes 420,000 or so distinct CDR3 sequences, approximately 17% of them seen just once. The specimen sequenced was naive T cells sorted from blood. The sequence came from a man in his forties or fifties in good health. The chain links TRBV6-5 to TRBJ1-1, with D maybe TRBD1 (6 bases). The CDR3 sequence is CASSYSRRGGSEAFF. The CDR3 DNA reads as TGTGCCAGCAGTTACTCAAGGAGGGGGGGAAGTGAAGCTTTCTTT.